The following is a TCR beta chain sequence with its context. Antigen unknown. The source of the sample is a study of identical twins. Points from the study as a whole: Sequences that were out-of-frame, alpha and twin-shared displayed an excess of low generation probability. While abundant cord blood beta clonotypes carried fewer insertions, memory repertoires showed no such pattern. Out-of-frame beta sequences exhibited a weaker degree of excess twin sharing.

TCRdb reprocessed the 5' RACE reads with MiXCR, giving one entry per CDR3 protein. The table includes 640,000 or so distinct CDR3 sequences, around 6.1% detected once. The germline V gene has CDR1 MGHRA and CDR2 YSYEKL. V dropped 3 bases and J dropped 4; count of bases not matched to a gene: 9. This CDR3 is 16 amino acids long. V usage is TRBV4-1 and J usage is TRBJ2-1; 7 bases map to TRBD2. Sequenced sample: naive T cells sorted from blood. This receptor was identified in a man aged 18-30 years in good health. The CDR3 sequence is CASSHPTSQTYNEQFF. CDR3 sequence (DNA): TGCGCCAGCAGCCATCCGACTAGCCAGACGTACAATGAGCAGTTCTTC.